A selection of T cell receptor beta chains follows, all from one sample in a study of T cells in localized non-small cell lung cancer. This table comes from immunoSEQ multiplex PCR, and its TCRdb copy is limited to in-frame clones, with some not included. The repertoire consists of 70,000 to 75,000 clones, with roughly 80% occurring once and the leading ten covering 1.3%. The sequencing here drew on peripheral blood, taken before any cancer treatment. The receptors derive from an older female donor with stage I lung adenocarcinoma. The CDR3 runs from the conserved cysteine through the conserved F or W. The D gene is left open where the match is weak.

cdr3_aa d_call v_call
CASSFGRAETQYF . TRBV5-1
CASSQDFGTRDEQYF . TRBV18
CASSSRQRESGELFF . TRBV11-3
CASSSIQGAVAFF . TRBV7-9
CASSRSAQETQYF . TRBV18
CASSPRAVGAGTTSTDTQYF . TRBV4-2
CASGRRRQETQYF . TRBV10-2
CASSEDGAFAYNQPQHF . TRBV10-1
CASSPRDSAIYEQYF . TRBV7-9
CASSYSFSLNQPQHF . TRBV6-5
CASSSRHIRGNQPQHF . TRBV5-6
CASSLLRGGELFF . TRBV5-1
CASSLGTSSNQPQHF . TRBV5-1
CASSFSGQTGELFF TRBD1 TRBV11-3
CASSPRRDSDGYTF TRBD1 TRBV18
CASSLRGQETQYF . TRBV28
CASSRNLQETQYF . TRBV2
CASNDDRSNQPQHF . TRBV19
CASSIGGRPYEQYF . TRBV9
CASSQGEHTEAFF . TRBV18
CASSPSGEGGYTF . TRBV18
CASRPNRDNTEAFF . TRBV5-1
CASSPAGSLNSPLHF . TRBV7-3
CASSLESDRDTQYF . TRBV5-6
CASSLLGRARGTEKLFF TRBD1 TRBV7-8
CASSLGSYSGNTIYF . TRBV5-5
CASSPSAGYSYEQYF . TRBV7-9
CASSQDRSSGGGTQYF TRBD2 TRBV4-2
CASSPRRNTGELFF . TRBV9
CASSLAPSSYEQYF . TRBV11-2
CASSLNRGGQPQHF TRBD1 TRBV5-6
CASSQDIGIDQPQHF . TRBV4-2
CASSEIAQYF . TRBV6-1
CASSLLAQRGTEAFF . TRBV5-1
CASSIQGGRENEQYF . TRBV19
CASSPTPLVTETQYF . TRBV7-2
CASSIGTGRYGYTF TRBD1 TRBV19
CASSGQGYRSNQPQHF . TRBV28
CASGLLHRGRINQPQHF TRBD1 TRBV12-5
CASSLGLAGVGEQFF TRBD2 TRBV5-8
CASSQDVPPYQPQHF . TRBV2
CASSPLFQADGYTF . TRBV28
CASSLAAGSNQPQHF . TRBV7-8
CASTRTGGTEAFF TRBD1 TRBV10-1
CASSDWDTQYF . TRBV6-4
CASSLVSSGQETQYF TRBD2 TRBV11-3
CASSLGQGAHTEAFF TRBD1 TRBV5-1
CASSYGTSGSYEQYF TRBD2 TRBV28
CASSLSGVRSHEQYF . TRBV7-9
CASGPPRGSNQPQHF . TRBV21-1
CASSYKDFYEQYF . TRBV6-6
CAISEITGGDTQYF TRBD1 TRBV10-3
CASSTSGARDEQFF TRBD2 TRBV28
CATSRDMGFTEAFF . TRBV15
CSVEPGTGSYEQYF TRBD1 TRBV29-1
CASSPTRVPGGETQYF TRBD2 TRBV11-2
CASSLGGGQETQYF . TRBV5-1
CASSVGLAGVGETDTQYF TRBD2 TRBV9
CASSLAGGREETQYF TRBD2 TRBV5-8
CASSLGEGQAFNSPLHF TRBD1 TRBV7-6